The sequence of this T cell receptor (beta chain) was determined in a study of blood T cell repertoires in COVID-19. CDR3 length: 15 amino acids. Losses at the gene ends were 5 bases for V and 1 base for J; bases not matched to a gene: 5. Germline loops: CDR1 SGHTA, CDR2 FQGNSA. As originally analysed: For nucleated cells, counts were estimated from reference gene primer amplification. Produced via immunoSEQ multiplex PCR; TCRdb's table is partial and in-frame only. That table supplies the V and J calls and clone size; D and trimming were determined from the DNA. There are 200,000 to 250,000 clones in the sample; about 82% occur only once, and 9% to 15% lies in the top ten.

The gene calls are TRBV7-2 and TRBJ1-5; TRBD1 aligns across 7 bases. The receptor was isolated from a man older than 75 with acute or convalescent COVID-19. Sequenced sample: peripheral blood. CDR3 residues: CASSLTGESNQPQHF. DNA for the CDR3: TGTGCCAGCAGCCTTACAGGGGAGAGCAATCAGCCCCAGCATTTT.